The 8 T cell receptor beta chains below all came from one sample that was sequenced in a study of blood T cell repertoires in COVID-19. Clones were sequenced by immunoSEQ multiplex PCR, and TCRdb holds only the in-frame ones, with some missing. Of roughly 280,000 clones listed, about 87% are singletons. The source material was peripheral blood. Receptors originate from a woman between 55 and 75 years old with COVID-19, enrolled during active disease.

The chain has TRBV20-1 and TRBJ2-7; tentative D call: TRBD2 (6 bases). CDR1 is DFQATT and CDR2 is SNEGSKA in the germline V gene (reference sequence). V lost 6 bases, J lost 4 bases, and 10 bases lay in between. The CDR3 spans 11 residues. CDR3 loop: CSARRDYEQYF. As DNA, the CDR3 is TGCAGTGCAAGGAGGGATTACGAGCAGTACTTC.

The CDR3 DNA reads as TGTGCCAGCAGGGAACCCGGACAGGGGGCTCCAGATACGCAGTATTTT. Protein sequence: CASREPGQGAPDTQYF. This chain joins TRBV7-3 and TRBJ2-3, with 11 bases matching TRBD1. Losses at the gene ends were 6 bases for V and 4 bases for J; bases not matched to a gene: 9. The length of the CDR3 is 16 residues. Germline V gives CDR1 SGHTA, CDR2 FQGTGA.

This chain connects TRBV9 to TRBJ1-4; tentative D call: TRBD1 (5 bases). Germline CDR1 is SGDLS and CDR2 is YYNGEE. V was trimmed by 0 bases and J by 1 base, leaving 22 bases between them. The CDR3 length is 20 residues. Here the CDR3 DNA reads TGTGCCAGCAGCGTAGGGGGGGGGACCCGCCCGGCTCTAACTAATGAAAAACTGTTTTTT. It translates to CASSVGGGTRPALTNEKLFF. Supplemented by reference TRBV9 and TRBJ1-4, the full variable domain reads DSGVTQTPKHLITATGQRVTLRCSPRSGDLSVYWYQQSLDQGLQFLIQYYNGEERAKGNILERFSAQQFPDLHSELNLSSLELGDSALYFCASSVGGGTRPALTNEKLFFGSGTQLSVL.

The chain combines TRBV7-3 with TRBJ2-1; 8 positions match TRBD1. The V and J ends lost 5 bases and 7 bases, in that order; junction bases with no gene match: 10. The CDR3 consists of 15 residues. Germline CDR1 reads SGHTA; CDR2 reads FQGTGA. The CDR3, as DNA: TGTGCCAGCAGCCCCCTCCGGGACAGGAGAAATGAGCAGTTCTTC. This gives the protein CASSPLRDRRNEQFF.

The J gene is TRBJ2-1, the V gene TRBV19; D might be TRBD2 (5 bases). The CDR3 is made up of 14 amino acids. Trimming pared 8 bases from V and 2 bases from J, leaving 13 bases between. Germline loops: CDR1 LNHDA, CDR2 SQIVND (reference sequence). The DNA of the CDR3 is TGTGCCAGTCCCCCGGGGAAAGCCTACAATGAGCAGTTCTTC. Translated, it gives CASPPGKAYNEQFF.

V and J are TRBV29-1 and TRBJ1-1, with 9 bases aligning to TRBD1. After removal of 4 bases from V and 1 base from J, the junction contained 4 bases not matched to a gene. The CDR3 covers 14 residues. Germline-derived CDR1 and CDR2 are SQVTM and ANQGSEA. The CDR3 here is CSVGIQGANTEAFF. The CDR3, as DNA: TGCAGCGTTGGAATACAGGGGGCGAACACTGAAGCTTTCTTT.

Only one count was recorded for this clone. The rearrangement links TRBV6-5 to TRBJ2-1; 12 bases map to TRBD1. J was trimmed by 10 bases and V by 5 bases; bases with no gene match: 9. This CDR3 is built from 15 residues. In germline, CDR1 is MNHEY, CDR2 SVGAGI. The DNA for the CDR3 is TGTGCCAGCAGTACTACTGGGACAGGGGGCCGAGAGCAGTTCTTC. Protein product: CASSTTGTGGREQFF.

This rearrangement joins TRBV30 to TRBJ2-7; TRBD1 matches 9 bases. The germline V gene has CDR1 GTSNPN and CDR2 SVGIG (reference sequence). This CDR3 has 12 amino acids. The V and J ends lost 8 bases and 5 bases, in that order; junction bases with no gene match: 7. The CDR3 loop is CAGARQGDEQYF. In DNA form, the CDR3 reads TGTGCCGGAGCGAGACAGGGGGACGAGCAGTACTTC.